Presented here are 8 T cell receptor beta chains from one specimen sequenced in a study of graft-versus-host responses after intestinal transplantation. These receptors' antigens are unknown. The data were produced by immunoSEQ multiplex PCR, yet TCRdb's version contains in-frame clones alone and is incomplete. The data hold tens of thousands of clones, with approximately 88% observed a single time. The material was unstimulated CD4+ T cells sorted from spleen or lymph node cells, obtained before transplant. The receptors come from a human donor who was the organ donor for an intestinal transplant.

The rearrangement joins TRBV15 to TRBJ1-3; 7 nucleotides agree with TRBD1. Germline V gene data show CDR1 as LNHNV and CDR2 as YYDKDF (reference sequence). This CDR3 has 15 residues. V dropped 5 bases and J dropped 0; count of bases not matched to a gene: 4. The DNA of the CDR3 is TGTGCCACCAGCGGCGGGACAGTCTCTGGAAACACCATATATTTT. This gives the protein CATSGGTVSGNTIYF.

This rearrangement joins TRBV18 to TRBJ1-1; D is perhaps TRBD1 (5 bases). Trimming removed 4 bases from V and 5 bases from J, with 11 bases in between. In germline, CDR1 is KGHSH, CDR2 LQKENI. This CDR3 has 13 amino acids. CDR3 amino acids: CASSLPGGTEAFF. CDR3 bases: TGTGCCAGCTCACTCCCCGGGGGAACTGAAGCTTTCTTT.

CDR3 residues: CAWAGTPNYGYTF. The CDR3 coding sequence is TGTGCCTGGGCAGGTACTCCTAACTATGGCTACACCTTC. This chain connects TRBV30 to TRBJ1-2, with unresolved D. Germline CDR1 reads GTSNPN; CDR2 reads SVGIG (reference sequence). V gave up 5 bases and J gave up 0 bases, with 10 bases separating them. This CDR3 has 13 residues.

This rearrangement joins TRBV28 to TRBJ2-7; 7 positions agree with TRBD1. V was clipped by 7 bases and J by 2 bases; unmatched bases: 5. This CDR3 region has 13 residues. Germline-derived CDR1 and CDR2 are MDHEN and SYDVKM. The CDR3 region has the DNA TGTGCCAGCACTACAGGGGACCCCTACGAGCAGTACTTC. The encoded protein is CASTTGDPYEQYF.

The chain couples TRBV5-1 to TRBJ1-1, with a weak D call TRBD1 (5 bases). The CDR3 length is 14 residues. Germline V CDR1 and CDR2: SGHRS, YFSETQ. Trimming removed 0 bases from V and 6 bases from J, with 12 bases in between. The CDR3 reads CASSLGGGTPEAFF. CDR3 coding DNA: TGCGCCAGCAGCTTGGGTGGAGGGACCCCTGAAGCTTTCTTT.

The sample holds one count of this clone. The chain links TRBV28 to TRBJ1-2; no definite D call. The CDR3 runs 13 residues. The germline gives CDR1 MDHEN, CDR2 SYDVKM. Trimming removed 6 bases at V and 1 base at J, with 9 bases between. In DNA, the CDR3 is TGTGCCAGCAGCCCGACACATAACTATGGCTACACCTTC. Translated, it gives CASSPTHNYGYTF.

V is TRBV4-1 and J is TRBJ1-2; the match to TRBD1 covers 8 bases. J lost 6 bases, V lost 4 bases, and 10 bases had no gene match. The germline V gene has CDR1 MGHRA and CDR2 YSYEKL. The CDR3 runs to 15 residues. CDR3 residues: CASSLGRGQVDGYTF. The CDR3 DNA sequence: TGCGCCAGCAGCCTTGGCAGGGGGCAGGTAGATGGCTACACCTTC.

The genes are TRBV7-2 and TRBJ2-1; 8 nucleotides agree with TRBD1. This CDR3 is built from 14 residues. Trimming removed 5 bases from V and 7 bases from J; junction bases left unmatched: 7. Germline assignment: CDR1 SGHTA and CDR2 FQGNSA. DNA for the CDR3: TGTGCCAGCAGCCTCGGACAGGGTAGGAATGAGCAGTTCTTC. Its protein product is CASSLGQGRNEQFF. Complete variable domain (other parts from reference TRBV7-2 and TRBJ2-1): GAGVSQSPSNKVTEKGKDVELRCDPISGHTALYWYRQSLGQGLEFLIYFQGNSAPDKSGLPSDRFSAERTGGSVSTLTIQRTQQEDSAVYLCASSLGQGRNEQFFGPGTRLTVL.